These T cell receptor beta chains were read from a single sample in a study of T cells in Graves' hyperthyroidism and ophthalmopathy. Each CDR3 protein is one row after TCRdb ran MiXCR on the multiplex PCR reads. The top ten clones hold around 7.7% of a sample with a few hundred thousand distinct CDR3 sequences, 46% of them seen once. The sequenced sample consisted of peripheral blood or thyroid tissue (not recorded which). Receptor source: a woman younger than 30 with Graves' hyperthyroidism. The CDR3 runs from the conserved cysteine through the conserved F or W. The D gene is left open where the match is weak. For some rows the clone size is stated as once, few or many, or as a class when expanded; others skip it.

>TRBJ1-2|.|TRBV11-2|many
CASSRRLDTGRDYGYTF
TGTGCCAGCAGCCGTAGGTTAGATACCGGACGGGACTATGGCTACACCTTC
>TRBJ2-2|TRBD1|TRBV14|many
CASSQVDRGSTGELFF
TGTGCCAGCAGCCAAGTAGACAGGGGAAGCACCGGGGAGCTGTTTTTT
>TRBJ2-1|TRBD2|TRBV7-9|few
CASSLLAGGEDEQFF
TGTGCCAGCAGCTTATTAGCGGGAGGTGAGGATGAGCAGTTCTTC
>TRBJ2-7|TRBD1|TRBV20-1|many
CSARGGQGDYEQYF
TGCAGTGCTAGAGGGGGACAGGGGGATTACGAGCAGTACTTC
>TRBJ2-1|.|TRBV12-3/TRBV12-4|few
CASSPGRHNEQFF
TGTGCCAGCAGTCCCGGGCGCCACAATGAGCAGTTCTTC
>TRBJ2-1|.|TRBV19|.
CASSLSWGEQFF
TGTGCCAGTAGTTTGTCCTGGGGGGAGCAGTTCTTC
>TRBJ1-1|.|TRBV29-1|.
CSVGGAYTEAFF
TGCAGCGTTGGGGGGGCATACACTGAAGCTTTCTTT
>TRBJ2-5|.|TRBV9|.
CASSSGQNQETQYF
TGTGCCAGCAGCTCAGGACAGAACCAAGAGACCCAGTACTTC
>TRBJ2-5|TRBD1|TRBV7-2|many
CASSSQGAKETQYF
TGTGCCAGCAGCTCACAGGGGGCGAAAGAGACCCAGTACTTC
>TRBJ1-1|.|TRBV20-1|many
CSARDSGQMNTEAFF
TGCAGTGCTAGAGATTCGGGGCAAATGAACACTGAAGCTTTCTTT
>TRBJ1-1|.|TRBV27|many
CASSFNRLNTEAFF
TGTGCCAGCAGTTTCAACAGACTGAACACTGAAGCTTTCTTT
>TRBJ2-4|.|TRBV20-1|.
CSADDPLAKNIQYF
TGCAGTGCCGACGACCCGTTAGCCAAAAACATTCAGTACTTC
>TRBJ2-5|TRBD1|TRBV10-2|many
CASSEGRGLVGRETQYF
TGCGCCAGCAGTGAAGGCAGGGGGCTCGTTGGGCGGGAGACCCAGTACTTC
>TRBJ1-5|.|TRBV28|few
CASSLSGSKANQPQHF
TGTGCCAGCAGTTTATCAGGGAGCAAGGCCAATCAGCCCCAGCATTTT
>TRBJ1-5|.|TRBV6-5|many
CASSSRQVNQPQHF
TGTGCCAGCAGTTCCAGACAGGTCAATCAGCCCCAGCATTTT
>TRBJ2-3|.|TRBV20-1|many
CSARDGSLDTQYF
TGCAGTGCTAGAGATGGGAGTTTGGATACGCAGTATTTT
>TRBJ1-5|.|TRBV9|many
CASSVEGDSNQPQHF
TGTGCCAGCAGCGTAGAAGGAGATAGCAATCAGCCCCAGCATTTT
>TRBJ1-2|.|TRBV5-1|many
CASSNDYGYTF
TGCGCCAGCAGCAACGACTATGGCTACACCTTC
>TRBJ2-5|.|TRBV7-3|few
CASSLNPGTQETQYF
TGTGCCAGCAGCTTAAATCCCGGGACACAAGAGACCCAGTACTTC
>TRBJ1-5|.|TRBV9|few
CASSADSGANQPQHF
TGTGCCAGCAGCGCTGACAGCGGCGCCAATCAGCCCCAGCATTTT
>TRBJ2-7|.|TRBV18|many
CASSPRRYYEQYF
TGTGCCAGCTCACCACGTCGGTACTACGAGCAGTACTTC
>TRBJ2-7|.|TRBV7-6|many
CASSLGDYYEQYF
TGCGCCAGCAGCTTGGGAGACTATTACGAGCAGTACTTC
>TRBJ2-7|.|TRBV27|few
CASRRGLGEQYF
TGTGCCAGCAGGCGGGGACTGGGCGAGCAGTACTTC
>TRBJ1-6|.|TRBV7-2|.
CASSRSLGGLNSPLHF
TGTGCCAGCAGCCGAAGCCTGGGGGGGCTTAATTCACCCCTCCACTTT
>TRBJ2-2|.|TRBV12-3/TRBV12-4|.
CASSGVLGERRELFF
TGTGCCAGCAGTGGCGTGCTAGGGGAGAGGCGGGAGCTGTTTTTT
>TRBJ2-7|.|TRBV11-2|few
CASSLVLGNEQYF
TGTGCCAGCAGCTTAGTTTTAGGGAATGAGCAGTACTTC
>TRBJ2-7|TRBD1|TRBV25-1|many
CASSGTGQGLSEQYF
TGTGCCAGCAGTGGGACGGGACAGGGACTTAGTGAGCAGTACTTC
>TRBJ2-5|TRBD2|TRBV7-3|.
CASRLAGIVKGETQYF
TGTGCCAGCAGACTAGCGGGAATCGTTAAGGGAGAGACCCAGTACTTC
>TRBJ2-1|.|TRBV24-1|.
CATSGGFSYNEQFF
TGTGCCACCAGTGGGGGGTTTTCCTACAATGAGCAGTTCTTC
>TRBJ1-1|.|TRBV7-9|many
CASSSWAANTEAFF
TGTGCCAGCAGCTCCTGGGCCGCGAACACTGAAGCTTTCTTT
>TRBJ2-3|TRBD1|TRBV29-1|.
CSVEFDRGEVADTQYF
TGCAGCGTTGAATTCGACAGGGGGGAGGTGGCAGATACGCAGTATTTT
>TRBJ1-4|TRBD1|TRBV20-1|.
CSAWDRGAIGEKLFF
TGCAGTGCCTGGGACAGGGGGGCTATAGGTGAAAAACTGTTTTTT
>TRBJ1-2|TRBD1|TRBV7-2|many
CASSLGTGVLGYTF
TGTGCCAGCAGCTTGGGGACAGGGGTTCTTGGCTACACCTTC
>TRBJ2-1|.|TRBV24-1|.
CATSDLQLQRDEQFF
TGTGCCACCAGTGATTTGCAGCTGCAGAGGGATGAGCAGTTCTTC
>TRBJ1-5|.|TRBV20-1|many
CSALKRVGQPQHF
TGCAGTGCTTTGAAACGGGTCGGCCAGCCCCAGCATTTT
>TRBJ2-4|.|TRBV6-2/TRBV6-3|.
CASSYSRQVNIQYF
TGTGCCAGCAGTTACTCGAGGCAGGTAAACATTCAGTACTTC
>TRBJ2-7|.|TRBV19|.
CASSIGTGRYEQYF
TGTGCCAGTAGTATAGGTACAGGGAGGTACGAGCAGTACTTC
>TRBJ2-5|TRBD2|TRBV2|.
CASTTSGVNQETQYF
TGTGCCAGCACGACTAGCGGGGTAAACCAAGAGACCCAGTACTTC
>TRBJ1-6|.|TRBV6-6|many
CASAPGAGYNSPLHF
TGTGCCAGCGCCCCAGGGGCAGGGTATAATTCACCCCTCCACTTT
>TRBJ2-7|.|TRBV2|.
CASGAGFAEQYF
TGTGCCAGCGGGGCAGGGTTCGCCGAGCAGTACTTC
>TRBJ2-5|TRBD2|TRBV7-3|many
CASSREGGDGGETQYF
TGTGCCAGCAGCCGGGAGGGGGGAGATGGGGGAGAGACCCAGTACTTC
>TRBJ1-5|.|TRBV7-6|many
CASSLRSDPNQPQHF
TGTGCCAGCAGCTTAAGGTCGGACCCTAATCAGCCCCAGCATTTT
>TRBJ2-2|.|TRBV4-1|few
CASSQVKGNLDGELFF
TGCGCCAGCAGCCAAGTCAAAGGGAATCTAGACGGGGAGCTGTTTTTT
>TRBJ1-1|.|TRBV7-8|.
CASSLVRGTTEAFF
TGTGCCAGCAGCTTAGTAAGGGGCACCACTGAAGCTTTCTTT
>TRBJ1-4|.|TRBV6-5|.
CASSYRGGNTEKLFF
TGTGCCAGCAGTTACCGGGGGGGCAACACTGAAAAACTGTTTTTT
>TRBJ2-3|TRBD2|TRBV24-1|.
CATSDLSRERGDTQYF
TGTGCCACCAGTGATTTGTCGCGGGAGAGGGGAGATACGCAGTATTTT
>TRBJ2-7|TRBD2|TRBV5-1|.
CARTTSGNQNYEQYF
TGCGCCAGAACGACTAGCGGGAACCAGAACTACGAGCAGTACTTC
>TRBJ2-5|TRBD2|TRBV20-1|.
CSAPKAGGVETQYF
TGCAGTGCCCCCAAGGCGGGAGGGGTTGAGACCCAGTACTTC
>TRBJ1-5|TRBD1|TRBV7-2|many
CASSLGVRGNQPQHF
TGTGCCAGCAGCTTAGGAGTCAGGGGGAATCAGCCCCAGCATTTT
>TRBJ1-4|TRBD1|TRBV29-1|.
CSVLPGQGRELFF
TGCAGCGTCCTGCCGGGACAGGGCCGGGAACTGTTTTTT
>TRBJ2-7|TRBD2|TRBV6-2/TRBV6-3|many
CASRRRLAGGYYEQYF
TGTGCCAGCAGACGACGACTAGCGGGAGGGTATTACGAGCAGTACTTC
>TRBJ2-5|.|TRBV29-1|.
CSVESGTEGGTQYF
TGCAGCGTTGAAAGTGGTACGGAGGGAGGAACCCAGTACTTC
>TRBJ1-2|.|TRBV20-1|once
CSASPGQAYTF
TGCAGTGCTAGCCCGGGACAAGCCTACACCTTC
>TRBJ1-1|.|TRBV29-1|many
CSFRPGDEAFF
TGCAGCTTTCGTCCAGGGGATGAAGCTTTCTTT
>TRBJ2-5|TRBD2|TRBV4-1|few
CASSPREEGETQYF
TGCGCCAGCAGCCCGCGGGAGGAAGGAGAGACCCAGTACTTC
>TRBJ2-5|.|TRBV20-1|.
CSAGRGLGWETQYF
TGCAGTGCAGGCCGGGGCCTCGGCTGGGAGACCCAGTACTTC
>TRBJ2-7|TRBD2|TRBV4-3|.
CASSRGTSGAEQYF
TGCGCCAGCAGCCGTGGGACTAGCGGAGCCGAGCAGTACTTC
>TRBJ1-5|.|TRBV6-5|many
CASSYSNYNQPQHF
TGTGCCAGCAGTTACTCAAACTACAATCAGCCCCAGCATTTT
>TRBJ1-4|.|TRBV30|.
CAWIPRQVRNEKLFF
TGTGCCTGGATCCCCAGACAGGTGAGAAATGAAAAACTGTTTTTT